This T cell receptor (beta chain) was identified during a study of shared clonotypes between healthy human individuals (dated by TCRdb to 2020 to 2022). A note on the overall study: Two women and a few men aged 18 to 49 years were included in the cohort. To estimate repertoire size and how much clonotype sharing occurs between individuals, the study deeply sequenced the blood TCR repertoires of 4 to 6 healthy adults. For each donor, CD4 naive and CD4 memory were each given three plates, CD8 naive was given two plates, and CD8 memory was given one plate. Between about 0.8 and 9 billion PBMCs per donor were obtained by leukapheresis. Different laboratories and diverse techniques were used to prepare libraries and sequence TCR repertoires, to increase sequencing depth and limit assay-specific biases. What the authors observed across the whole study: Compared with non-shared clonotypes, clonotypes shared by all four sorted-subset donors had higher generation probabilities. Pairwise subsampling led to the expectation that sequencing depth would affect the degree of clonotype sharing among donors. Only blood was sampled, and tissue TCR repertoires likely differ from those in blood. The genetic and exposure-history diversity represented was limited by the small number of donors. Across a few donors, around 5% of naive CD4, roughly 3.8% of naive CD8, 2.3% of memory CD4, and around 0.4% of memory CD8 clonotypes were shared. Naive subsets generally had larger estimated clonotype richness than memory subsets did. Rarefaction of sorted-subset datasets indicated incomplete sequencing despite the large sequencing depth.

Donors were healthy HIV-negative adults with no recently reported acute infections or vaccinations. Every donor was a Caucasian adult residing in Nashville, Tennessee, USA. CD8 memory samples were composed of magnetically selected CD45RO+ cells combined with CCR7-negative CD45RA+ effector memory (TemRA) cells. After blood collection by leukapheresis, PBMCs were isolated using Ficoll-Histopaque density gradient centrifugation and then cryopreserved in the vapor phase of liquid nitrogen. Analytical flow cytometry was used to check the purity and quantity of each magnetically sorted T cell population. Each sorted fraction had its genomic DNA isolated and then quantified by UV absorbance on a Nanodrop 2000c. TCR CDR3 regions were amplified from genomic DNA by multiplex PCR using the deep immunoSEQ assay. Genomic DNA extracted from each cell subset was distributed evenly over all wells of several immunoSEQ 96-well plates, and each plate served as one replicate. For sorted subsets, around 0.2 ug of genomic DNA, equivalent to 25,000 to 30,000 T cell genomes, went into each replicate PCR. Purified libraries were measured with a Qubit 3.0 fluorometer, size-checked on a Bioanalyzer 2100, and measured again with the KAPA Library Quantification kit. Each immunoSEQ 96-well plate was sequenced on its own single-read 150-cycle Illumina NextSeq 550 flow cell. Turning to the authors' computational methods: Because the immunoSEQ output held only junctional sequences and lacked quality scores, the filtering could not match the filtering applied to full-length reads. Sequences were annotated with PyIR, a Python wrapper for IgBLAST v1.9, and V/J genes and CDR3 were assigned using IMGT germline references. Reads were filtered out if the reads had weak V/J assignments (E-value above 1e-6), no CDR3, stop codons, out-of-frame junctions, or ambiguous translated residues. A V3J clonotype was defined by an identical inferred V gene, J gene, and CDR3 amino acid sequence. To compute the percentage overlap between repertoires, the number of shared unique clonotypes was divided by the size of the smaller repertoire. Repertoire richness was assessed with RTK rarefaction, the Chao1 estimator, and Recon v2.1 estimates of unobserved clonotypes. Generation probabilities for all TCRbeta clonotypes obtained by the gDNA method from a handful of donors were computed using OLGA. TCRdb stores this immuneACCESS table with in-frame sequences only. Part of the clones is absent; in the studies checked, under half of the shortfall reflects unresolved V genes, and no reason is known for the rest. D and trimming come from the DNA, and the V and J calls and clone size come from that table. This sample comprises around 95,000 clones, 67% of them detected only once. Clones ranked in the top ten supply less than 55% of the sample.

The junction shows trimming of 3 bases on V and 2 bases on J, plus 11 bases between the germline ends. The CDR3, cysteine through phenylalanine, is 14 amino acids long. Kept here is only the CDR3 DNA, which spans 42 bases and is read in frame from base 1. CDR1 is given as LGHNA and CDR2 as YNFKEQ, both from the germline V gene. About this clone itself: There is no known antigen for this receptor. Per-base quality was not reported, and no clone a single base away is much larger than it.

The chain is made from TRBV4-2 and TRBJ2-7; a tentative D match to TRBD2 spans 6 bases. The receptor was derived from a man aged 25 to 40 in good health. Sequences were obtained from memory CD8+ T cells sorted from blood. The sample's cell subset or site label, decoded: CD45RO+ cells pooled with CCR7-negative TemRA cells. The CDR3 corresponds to CASSHGGPTYEQYF. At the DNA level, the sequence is TGTGCCAGCAGCCACGGGGGTCCCACCTACGAGCAGTACTTC.